This is a list of T cell receptor beta chains from one sample in a study of blood T cell repertoires in COVID-19. Libraries were prepared by immunoSEQ multiplex PCR; TCRdb keeps only in-frame clonotypes and omits some of them. The sample has around 120,000 clones, nearly 90% seen once. Sequencing was done on a sample of peripheral blood. The receptors here all came from a woman aged 55-69 years with COVID-19, enrolled during active disease. Both conserved end residues are part of each CDR3. A D gene is named only where the DNA matches it firmly. Size tells how often a clone was seen (once, few, many) or the class of an expanded clone, and some rows leave it out.

>15|TRBJ2-1|NA|TRBD2|TRBV4-3
TGCGCCAGCAGCCAAGACCTAGCGGGTTACAATGAGCAGTTCTTC
CASSQDLAGYNEQFF
>15|TRBJ1-1|NA|TRBD1|TRBV19
TGTGCCAGTAGTATAGGGGGACAGCTGAACACTGAAGCTTTCTTT
CASSIGGQLNTEAFF
>14|TRBJ1-3|few|NA|TRBV19
TGTGCCAGTAGTATCCAGGGGAATGGAAACACCATATATTTT
CASSIQGNGNTIYF
>16|TRBJ2-3|NA|TRBD2|TRBV11-3
TGTGCCAGCAGCGGAGGGTCTAGCGGGGGCACAGATACGCAGTATTTT
CASSGGSSGGTDTQYF
>14|TRBJ2-7|NA|TRBD1|TRBV10-3
TGTGCCATCTGGACAGGGGGCGACTCCTACGAGCAGTACTTC
CAIWTGGDSYEQYF
>16|TRBJ1-4|NA|NA|TRBV3-1/TRBV3-2
TGTGCCAGCAGCCAACTCGCCCGGGAAAGAAATGAAAAACTGTTTTTT
CASSQLARERNEKLFF
>17|TRBJ2-1|NA|TRBD2|TRBV27
TGTGCCAGCAGCTCACCGAAAACTAGCGGGGGATACAATGAGCAGTTCTTC
CASSSPKTSGGYNEQFF
>15|TRBJ2-5|few|NA|TRBV7-9
TGTGCCAGCAGCTTATACGCCGGGTCCCAAGAGAGCCAGTACTTC
CASSLYAGSQESQYF
>14|TRBJ2-7|NA|TRBD1|TRBV7-9
TGTGCCAGCAGCTTAGGAGGGGGCGGCTACGAGCAGTACTTC
CASSLGGGGYEQYF
>13|TRBJ2-7|NA|TRBD1|TRBV13
TGTGCCAGCAGCCACGGGACAGCCTACGAGCAGTACTTC
CASSHGTAYEQYF
>13|TRBJ1-1|NA|NA|TRBV5-1
TGCGCCAGCAGCTTGGCAGTGAACACTGAAGCTTTCTTT
CASSLAVNTEAFF
>13|TRBJ2-7|NA|NA|TRBV5-5
TGTGCCAGCAGCTTAAGGACAGCCTACGAGCAGTACTTC
CASSLRTAYEQYF
>15|TRBJ2-1|NA|TRBD2|TRBV2
TGTGCCAGCAGTAGCCGGACTAGAATTTCCAATGAGCAGTTCTTC
CASSSRTRISNEQFF
>16|TRBJ2-1|NA|TRBD1|TRBV29-1
TGCAGCGTAAAAGGGGAGGGACAGGGGTCTGGTAATGAGCAGTTCTTC
CSVKGEGQGSGNEQFF
>15|TRBJ2-3|NA|TRBD1|TRBV5-1
TGCGCCAGCAGCCCGAGGGGGCAATCCACAGATACGCAGTATTTT
CASSPRGQSTDTQYF
>18|TRBJ2-5|once|TRBD2|TRBV4-1
TGCGCCAGCAGCCAAGCTGCCTTTACTAGCGGTACCACGGAGACCCAGTACTTC
CASSQAAFTSGTTETQYF
>13|TRBJ2-1|once|NA|TRBV27
TGTGCCAGCAGTTTATTAAACTACAATGAGCAGTTCTTC
CASSLLNYNEQFF
>15|TRBJ2-6|few|NA|TRBV4-3
TGCGCCAGCAGCCAAGAGACAACTGGGGCCAACGTCCTGACTTTC
CASSQETTGANVLTF
>16|TRBJ1-2|NA|TRBD1|TRBV6-6
TGTGCCAGCAGGCCTTTATCCGGGACAGTTAACTATGGCTACACCTTC
CASRPLSGTVNYGYTF
>16|TRBJ1-5|NA|TRBD1|TRBV6-1
TGTGCCAGCAGTGTCCATGGGACAGGGCCTAATCAGCCCCAGCATTTT
CASSVHGTGPNQPQHF
>12|TRBJ1-1|NA|NA|TRBV6-1
TGTGCCAGCAGTGAAGGCGGCACTGAAGCTTTCTTT
CASSEGGTEAFF
>17|TRBJ2-3|NA|TRBD2|TRBV3-1/TRBV3-2
TGTGCCAGCAGCCCCCGACTAGCGGGGGGGCTGGGAGATACGCAGTATTTT
CASSPRLAGGLGDTQYF
>12|TRBJ1-5|NA|NA|TRBV27
TGTGCCAGCAGTCCCGCAGGGTTGCCCCAGCATTTT
CASSPAGLPQHF
>12|TRBJ1-1|NA|NA|TRBV5-1
TGCGCCAGCAGCCTATTAAACACTGAAGCTTTCTTT
CASSLLNTEAFF
>16|TRBJ2-1|NA|NA|TRBV5-4
TGTGCCAGCAGCTTATGGGGGCTAGGTTTGGTCCATGAGCAGTTCTTC
CASSLWGLGLVHEQFF
>13|TRBJ1-5|once|NA|TRBV11-2
TGTGCCAGCAGCCCTGGGACAACTCAGCCCCAGCATTTT
CASSPGTTQPQHF
>13|TRBJ2-3|NA|NA|TRBV19
TGTGCCAGTCTGGAGGGTTTCACAGATACGCAGTATTTT
CASLEGFTDTQYF
>15|TRBJ2-5|NA|TRBD1|TRBV19
TGTGCCAGTAGCAGGACCACGGGACAGGGAGAGACCCAGTACTTC
CASSRTTGQGETQYF
>16|TRBJ2-7|NA|TRBD2|TRBV9
TGTGCCAGCAGCGTAGGGGGGAGGGCTGCGCCCTACGAGCAGTACTTC
CASSVGGRAAPYEQYF
>17|TRBJ2-1|NA|TRBD2|TRBV5-4
TGTGCCAGCAGCGAGAAAATAGCGGGTAATTCCTACAATGAGCAGTTCTTC
CASSEKIAGNSYNEQFF
>13|TRBJ1-2|NA|NA|TRBV7-9
TGTGCCAGCAGCTTATTAACAGACTATGGCTACACCTTC
CASSLLTDYGYTF
>15|TRBJ1-6|NA|NA|TRBV4-1
TGCGCCAGCAGCCAAGAGGCAGGGCTCGTTAGTACCCTCCACTTT
CASSQEAGLVSTLHF
>15|TRBJ1-6|NA|NA|TRBV2
TGTGCCAGCAGTTATTCAGGGGCCGATAATTCACCCCTCCACTTT
CASSYSGADNSPLHF
>14|TRBJ2-3|NA|NA|TRBV5-1
TGCGCCAGCAGCTTGGGACAGCGCACAGATACGCAGTATTTT
CASSLGQRTDTQYF
>15|TRBJ1-3|NA|TRBD1|TRBV6-5
TGTGCCAGCAGTTACTCGGACAGGGATGGAAACACCATATATTTT
CASSYSDRDGNTIYF
>15|TRBJ2-1|NA|TRBD2|TRBV5-4
TGTGCCAGCAGCTTCGGGACTAGCGGGAACAATGAGCAGTTCTTC
CASSFGTSGNNEQFF
>13|TRBJ1-4|NA|TRBD1|TRBV4-3
TGCGCCAGCAGCCATAGGGACAGGGGGCGACTGTTTTTT
CASSHRDRGRLFF
>15|TRBJ2-5|NA|NA|TRBV2
TGTGCCAGCAGTGCTTTTCGAACAGCCCAAGAGACCCAGTACTTC
CASSAFRTAQETQYF
>14|TRBJ2-2|few|NA|TRBV2
TGTGCCAGCAGGACCGGGGGGAACACCGGGGAGCTGTTTTTT
CASRTGGNTGELFF
>15|TRBJ2-5|NA|NA|TRBV7-9
TGTGCCAGCAGCTTAGTTTCGGGGTACCAAGAGACCCAGTACTTC
CASSLVSGYQETQYF
>15|TRBJ2-1|NA|TRBD2|TRBV6-4
TGTGCCAGCAGTGACTTTAGCGGGGGGGCCCATGAGCAGTTCTTC
CASSDFSGGAHEQFF
>16|TRBJ1-3|NA|TRBD1|TRBV5-1
TGCGCCAGCAGCTGGGGACAGGCGATCTCTGGAAACACCATATATTTT
CASSWGQAISGNTIYF
>18|TRBJ1-1|NA|TRBD1|TRBV19
TGTGCCAGTAGTATAGCCGGGACAGCCAACCCTCTGAACACTGAAGCTTTCTTT
CASSIAGTANPLNTEAFF
>18|TRBJ2-1|NA|NA|TRBV21-1
TGTGCCAGCACCCCAGGATCGCGGGGGCCGAGCTCCTACAATGAGCAGTTCTTC
CASTPGSRGPSSYNEQFF
>16|TRBJ2-1|NA|TRBD2|TRBV24-1
TGTGCCACCAGTGATGCGACTAGCGGGGAATACAATGAGCAGTTCTTC
CATSDATSGEYNEQFF
>15|TRBJ1-2|NA|TRBD1|TRBV3-1/TRBV3-2
TGTGCCAGCAGCCAAGACGTACAGGGGGCGCAGGGCTACACCTTC
CASSQDVQGAQGYTF
>15|TRBJ2-3|NA|NA|TRBV20-1
TGCAGTGCTAGTGACGGTGCAGGGCTCGCAGATACGCAGTATTTT
CSASDGAGLADTQYF
>12|TRBJ2-5|once|TRBD1|TRBV3-1/TRBV3-2
TGTGCCAGCAGCCGCGACAGGGGACCCCAGTACTTC
CASSRDRGPQYF
>13|TRBJ1-2|NA|NA|TRBV5-6
TGTGCCAGCAGCCCCGGGGACACCTATGGCTACACCTTC
CASSPGDTYGYTF
>13|TRBJ2-7|NA|NA|TRBV7-9
TGTGCCAGCAGCTTAGTTAACAGGGACGAGCAGTACTTC
CASSLVNRDEQYF
>12|TRBJ1-5|NA|NA|TRBV6-2/TRBV6-3
TGTGCCAGCAGTCGGCCGGAGGGGCCCCAGCATTTT
CASSRPEGPQHF
>14|TRBJ2-7|NA|NA|TRBV7-2
TGTGCCAGCAGCCCTCCGGGGTTTAGTTGGGAGCAGTACTTC
CASSPPGFSWEQYF
>17|TRBJ2-3|NA|TRBD1|TRBV4-3
TGCGCCAGCAGCCCCACCCGACAGGGGGCAAGTGCAGATACGCAGTATTTT
CASSPTRQGASADTQYF
>14|TRBJ1-2|NA|TRBD1|TRBV5-4
TGTGCCAGCAGCTCTCGACAGGGGACCTATGGCTACACCTTC
CASSSRQGTYGYTF
>16|TRBJ2-1|NA|NA|TRBV5-1
TGCGCCAGCAGCATAGGGCCGCAGGGGCGCGGGAATGAGCAGTTCTTC
CASSIGPQGRGNEQFF